This T cell receptor (beta chain) was found in a study of blood T cell repertoires in COVID-19. In the authors' workflow: Quantification of nucleated cells was approximated via reference gene primer amplification. Generated by immunoSEQ multiplex PCR, the TCRdb table keeps only in-frame clones and is missing some. V and J calls and clone size are given by that table; D and trimming were obtained from the DNA. The data show 150,000 or so clones, with 70% to 90% seen just once and more than 1% held by the top ten. The junction had 5 bases not matched to a gene; V was cut back by 0 bases and J by 7 bases. The CDR3 spans 16 residues. The germline gives CDR1 LGHNA, CDR2 YSLEER.

Material for sequencing was PBMCs or T cells enriched from blood (not recorded which). The sequence derives from a woman aged 25 to 45 with acute COVID-19. The V and J genes are TRBV4-3 and TRBJ2-7, with 14 bases aligning to TRBD2. The CDR3 here is CASSQERTSGRWEQYF. In DNA, the CDR3 is TGCGCCAGCAGCCAAGAAAGGACTAGCGGGAGGTGGGAGCAGTACTTC.